A single sample is the source of the 27 T cell receptor beta chains below, sequenced in a study of blood T cell repertoires in COVID-19. The repertoire was sequenced with immunoSEQ multiplex PCR; TCRdb's copy has only in-frame clones and lacks some. The sample consists of about 50,000 clones, approximately 88% of them appearing once. Material for sequencing was peripheral blood. The source of these receptors is a human donor with active COVID-19. The donor label of this sample is uncertain.

This chain uses TRBV10-3 with TRBJ2-1, with 10 bases matching TRBD2. CDR3 length equals 15 residues. Trimming took 4 bases from V and 4 from J; bases not matched to a gene: 4. Germline CDR1 reads ENHRY; CDR2 reads SYGVKD. CDR3 residues: CAISAAGGGYNEQFF. CDR3 coding DNA: TGTGCCATCAGTGCAGCGGGGGGGGGTTACAATGAGCAGTTCTTC.

This clone has a single count. The chain couples TRBV7-9 to TRBJ1-1; the D gene is possibly TRBD1 (5 bases). CDR3 length equals 15 residues. The V end was cut by 7 bases, the J end by 4 bases, with 19 bases between. Germline V gene lookup returns CDR1 SEHNR and CDR2 FQNEAQ (reference sequence). The CDR3 sequence is CASTIRGGLGTEAFF. CDR3 sequence (DNA): TGTGCCAGCACCATAAGGGGCGGCTTGGGCACTGAAGCTTTCTTT.

The V and J genes are TRBV9 and TRBJ1-5, with D possibly matching TRBD1 (6 bases). Germline V gene data show CDR1 as SGDLS and CDR2 as YYNGEE. This CDR3 is 15 amino acids long. Trimming cost V 6 bases and J 1 base, with 14 bases left between them. The CDR3 reads CASNGGGSSNQPQHF. As DNA, the CDR3 is TGTGCCAGCAACGGCGGGGGCTCGAGCAATCAGCCCCAGCATTTT. The variable domain in full, with the rest retrieved from reference TRBV9 and TRBJ1-5, is DSGVTQTPKHLITATGQRVTLRCSPRSGDLSVYWYQQSLDQGLQFLIQYYNGEERAKGNILERFSAQQFPDLHSELNLSSLELGDSALYFCASNGGGSSNQPQHFGDGTRLSIL.

V is TRBV5-1 and J is TRBJ1-4; D is unclear. The germline V gene has CDR1 SGHRS and CDR2 YFSETQ. The CDR3 covers 18 residues. V was shortened by 0 bases and J by 1 base, with 16 bases between the two germline ends. CDR3 sequence (DNA): TGCGCCAGCAGCTTGGCAAGAATCGGTGTCGGAACTAATGAAAAACTGTTTTTT. Translated: CASSLARIGVGTNEKLFF.

The chain combines TRBV2 with TRBJ1-1; 9 positions match TRBD1. The ends lost 8 bases at V and 5 bases at J; junction bases unmatched: 9. The CDR3 consists of 14 residues. Germline assignment: CDR1 SNHLY and CDR2 FYNNEI. The CDR3 nucleotides read TGTGCCAGCGACAGGGGGATTATGGGGACTGAAGCTTTCTTT. Protein: CASDRGIMGTEAFF. Looking up the rest from reference TRBV2 and TRBJ1-1 gives the full variable domain: EPEVTQTPSHQVTQMGQEVILRCVPISNHLYFYWYRQILGQKVEFLVSFYNNEISEKSEIFDDQFSVERPDGSNFTLKIRSTKLEDSAMYFCASDRGIMGTEAFFGQGTRLTVV.

This clone was counted a single time. The chain couples TRBV6-2 or TRBV6-3 to TRBJ2-1; a weak D match, TRBD1 (5 bases). With 5 bases removed from V and 10 bases from J, the gap between germline ends came to 18 bases. The length of the CDR3 is 14 residues. Germline V gene data show CDR1 as MNHEY and CDR2 as SVGEGT. CDR3 nucleotides: TGTGCCAGCAGTCTCCTACCGCTGAAGGGGGAGCAGTTCTTC. Translation gives CASSLLPLKGEQFF.

The chain is built from TRBV18 and TRBJ2-1, with D hard to call. The V gene lost 3 bases and the J gene lost 3 bases, with 9 bases spanning the gap. Germline-derived CDR1 and CDR2 are KGHSH and LQKENI. This CDR3 contains 14 residues. DNA of the CDR3: TGTGCCAGCTCACCGCAAAGCCGCTACAATGAGCAGTTCTTC. Protein sequence: CASSPQSRYNEQFF.

V and J are TRBV10-3 and TRBJ2-6; D may be TRBD2 (6 bases). Germline loops: CDR1 ENHRY, CDR2 SYGVKD. This CDR3 contains 15 residues. The V and J ends lost 5 bases and 4 bases respectively, with 12 bases between them. In DNA form, the CDR3 reads TGTGCCATCAGTCCCGGGAGTTCGGGGGCCAACGTCCTGACTTTC. It codes for CAISPGSSGANVLTF.

The chain couples TRBV11-3 to TRBJ2-5; possibly TRBD2 for D (6 bases). Trimming stripped 5 bases from V and 2 bases from J, with 15 bases between. Germline loops: CDR1 SGHNT, CDR2 YENEEA. The CDR3 extends over 15 amino acids. The CDR3 protein is CASSRSSGTQETQYF. CDR3 nucleotides: TGTGCCAGCAGCCGTTCATCAGGGACTCAAGAGACCCAGTACTTC.

The chain couples TRBV7-9 to TRBJ1-2, with unresolved D. V gave up 1 base and J gave up 0 bases, with 6 bases separating them. Germline CDR1 and CDR2: SEHNR and FQNEAQ (reference sequence). The CDR3 totals 14 residues. The CDR3 nucleotides are TGTGCCAGCAGCTTAGACCACACTAACTATGGCTACACCTTC. Protein product: CASSLDHTNYGYTF.

This clone was seen more than once but under ten times. The chain links TRBV15 to TRBJ1-5; the D gene is possibly TRBD1 (5 bases). CDR3 length equals 12 residues. Germline V gives CDR1 LNHNV, CDR2 YYDKDF (reference sequence). Trimming stripped 0 bases from V and 9 bases from J, with 6 bases between. The CDR3 protein is CATSRDQGPQHF. In DNA, the CDR3 is TGTGCCACCAGCAGAGATCAGGGGCCCCAGCATTTT.

As for this clone: One junction end disagrees with the germline gene, perhaps due to a read error. This chain connects TRBV7-8 to TRBJ2-7, with 10 bases aligning to TRBD1. Germline V gives CDR1 SGHVS, CDR2 FQNEAQ. CDR3 length: 12 amino acids. In DNA form, the CDR3 reads TGTGCCAGCAGCTTGGACAGGGGGACCTTGAACTTC. Protein sequence: CASSLDRGTLNF.

The rearrangement joins TRBV2 to TRBJ2-7; TRBD1 is a possible D gene (6 bases). Germline values: CDR1 SNHLY, CDR2 FYNNEI. The V gene lost 3 bases and the J gene lost 2 bases, with 20 bases spanning the gap. The CDR3 spans 17 residues. The CDR3 DNA reads as TGTGCCAGCAGTGATAGTTGGGATAGAACAGGGACCTACGAGCAGTACTTC. It yields the protein CASSDSWDRTGTYEQYF.

The chain has TRBV29-1 and TRBJ2-3; possibly TRBD2 for D (6 bases). The CDR3 sequence is 13 residues long. Germline V gene lookup returns CDR1 SQVTM and CDR2 ANQGSEA. V was pared by 3 bases and J by 1 base, with 8 bases between. The CDR3 sequence is CSVDTGGTDTQYF. CDR3 DNA: TGCAGCGTTGACACGGGGGGCACAGATACGCAGTATTTT.

The rearrangement uses TRBV2 and TRBJ2-1, with 10 bases lining up with TRBD2. The CDR3 is 15 amino acids. After removal of 4 bases from V and 3 bases from J, the junction contained 3 bases not matched to a gene. The germline V gene has CDR1 SNHLY and CDR2 FYNNEI. In nucleotides, the CDR3 is TGTGCCAGCAGTGTAACTAGCGGGGACTACAATGAGCAGTTCTTC. It specifies CASSVTSGDYNEQFF.

This clone was recorded once. V and J are TRBV7-2 and TRBJ2-2; weak D call: TRBD2 (5 bases). V was pared by 1 base and J by 3 bases, with 12 bases between. Germline CDR1 reads SGHTA; CDR2 reads FQGNSA. The CDR3 contains 16 residues. This chain's CDR3 is CASSLGRRQHTGELFF. CDR3 in DNA: TGTGCCAGCAGCTTAGGCAGGAGGCAGCACACCGGGGAGCTGTTTTTT.

The rearrangement uses TRBV27 and TRBJ2-7; possibly TRBD1 for D (6 bases). The CDR3 runs 16 residues. Per germline, CDR1 MNHEY and CDR2 SMNVEV (reference sequence). The ends were cut back, 4 bases at V and 2 bases at J, with 18 bases in the middle. CDR3 protein: CASSSTQGSKAYEQYF. The DNA of the CDR3 is TGTGCCAGCAGTTCGACACAGGGTTCCAAGGCCTACGAGCAGTACTTC.

The J gene is TRBJ2-3, the V gene TRBV6-5; a possible D gene is TRBD2 (6 bases). The germline V and J ends were trimmed by 7 bases and 1 base, with 12 bases remaining between them. The CDR3 has 14 residues. CDR1 is MNHEY and CDR2 is SVGAGI in the germline V gene. DNA of the CDR3: TGTGCCAGCACTCGGGACTCGGGCACAGATACGCAGTATTTT. Its protein product is CASTRDSGTDTQYF.

This clone was seen only once. The CDR3 region is CASSPTSYSNQPQHF. The CDR3 DNA reads as TGTGCCAGCAGCCCAACGAGCTATAGCAATCAGCCCCAGCATTTT. The J gene is TRBJ1-5, the V gene TRBV5-6; no clear D. This CDR3 is built from 15 residues. CDR1 and CDR2 (germline): SGHDT, YYEEEE. V was clipped by 4 bases and J by 0 bases, with 11 bases between them. The variable domain in full, completed from reference TRBV5-6 and TRBJ1-5, reads DAGVTQSPTHLIKTRGQQVTLRCSPKSGHDTVSWYQQALGQGPQFIFQYYEEEERQRGNFPDRFSGHQFPNYSSELNVNALLLGDSALYLCASSPTSYSNQPQHFGDGTRLSIL.

Concerning this clone itself: One end of the junction is discordant with germline, which a read error may explain. This sequence joins TRBV6-1 and TRBJ1-2; 9 nucleotides agree with TRBD1. In germline, CDR1 is MNHNS, CDR2 SASEGT. The CDR3 contains 15 residues. In nucleotides, the CDR3 is TGTGCCAGCAGTAAAGCGACAGGGGGTAACTATGGCTACACCTTC. It specifies CASSKATGGNYGYTF.

V is TRBV5-1 and J is TRBJ1-1; possibly TRBD1 for D (6 bases). This CDR3 is built from 14 residues. The germline CDR1 and CDR2 sequences are SGHRS and YFSETQ. V lost 1 base to trimming and J lost 4 bases, with 11 bases between them. As DNA, the CDR3 is TGCGCCAGCAGCTTGCAGGGGACGGGCACTGAAGCTTTCTTT. Protein sequence: CASSLQGTGTEAFF.

This clone is termed medium-sized. The CDR3 DNA sequence: TGTGCCATCAGTGGTGGGGGCACCTACGAGCAGTACTTC. This codes for CAISGGGTYEQYF. The genes are TRBV10-3 and TRBJ2-7; D perhaps matches TRBD1 (6 bases). V gave up 4 bases and J gave up 2 bases, with 9 bases separating them. The CDR3 covers 13 residues. From germline, CDR1 is ENHRY and CDR2 SYGVKD.

The chain has TRBV28 and TRBJ2-3; the D gene is possibly TRBD2 (6 bases). The CDR3 has 16 amino acids. V was cut by 0 bases and J by 5 bases, with 15 bases left in between. Germline-derived CDR1 and CDR2 are MDHEN and SYDVKM. The CDR3 loop is CASSLWDRAGGDTQYF. CDR3 DNA sequence: TGTGCCAGCAGTTTATGGGACCGGGCCGGGGGAGATACGCAGTATTTT.

The chain has TRBV11-2 and TRBJ2-3; possibly TRBD2 for D (7 bases). The length of the CDR3 is 16 residues. Deletions cut 5 bases from V and 5 bases from J, with 20 bases between. The germline V gene has CDR1 SGHAT and CDR2 FQNNGV. CDR3 region: CASSQTRLRGGDTQYF. The CDR3 DNA reads as TGTGCCAGCAGCCAAACGCGTCTAAGGGGGGGAGATACGCAGTATTTT. Full variable domain (rest looked up from reference TRBV11-2 and TRBJ2-3): EAGVAQSPRYKIIEKRQSVAFWCNPISGHATLYWYQQILGQGPKLLIQFQNNGVVDDSQLPKDRFSAERLKGVDSTLKIQPAKLEDSAVYLCASSQTRLRGGDTQYFGPGTRLTVL.

This chain links TRBV4-2 with TRBJ2-4; 9 bases map to TRBD2. With V trimmed by 4 bases and J by 5 bases, 0 bases remained unmatched. The CDR3 is made up of 13 amino acids. CDR1 and CDR2 from the germline V gene are LGHNA and YNFKEQ. The CDR3 spells CASSLAGENIQYF. In nucleotides, the CDR3 is TGTGCCAGCAGCCTAGCGGGAGAAAACATTCAGTACTTC.

V usage is TRBV7-9 and J usage is TRBJ2-7, with D tentatively TRBD2 (6 bases). The CDR3 consists of 14 residues. V lost 8 bases, J lost 3 bases, and 17 bases lay in between. Per germline, CDR1 SEHNR and CDR2 FQNEAQ (reference sequence). The CDR3 loop reads CASDFGGGNYEQYF. CDR3 bases: TGTGCCAGCGATTTTGGCGGAGGGAACTACGAGCAGTACTTC.

As DNA, the CDR3 is TGTGCCAGCAGCCCTGCAAGGGGCGAGCAGTACTTC. Its translation is CASSPARGEQYF. The chain carries TRBV12-3 or TRBV12-4 and TRBJ2-7; D perhaps matches TRBD1 (5 bases). This CDR3 has 12 amino acids. V was shortened by 6 bases and J by 6 bases, with 12 bases between the two germline ends.